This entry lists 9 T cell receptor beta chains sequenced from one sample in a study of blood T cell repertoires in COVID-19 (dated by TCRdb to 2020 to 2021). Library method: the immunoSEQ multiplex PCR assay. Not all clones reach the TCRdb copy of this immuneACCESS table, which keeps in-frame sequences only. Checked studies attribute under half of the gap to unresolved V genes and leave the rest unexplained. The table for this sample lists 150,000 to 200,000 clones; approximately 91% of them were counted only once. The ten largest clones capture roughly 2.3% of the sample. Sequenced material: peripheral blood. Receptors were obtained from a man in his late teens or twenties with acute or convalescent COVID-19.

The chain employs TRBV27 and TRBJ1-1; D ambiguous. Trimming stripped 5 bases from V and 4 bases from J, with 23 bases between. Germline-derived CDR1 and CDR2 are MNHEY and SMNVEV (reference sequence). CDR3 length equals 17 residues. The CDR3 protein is CASSPLILRREGTEAFF. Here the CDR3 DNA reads TGTGCCAGCAGTCCCCTAATACTACGACGGGAGGGCACTGAAGCTTTCTTT.

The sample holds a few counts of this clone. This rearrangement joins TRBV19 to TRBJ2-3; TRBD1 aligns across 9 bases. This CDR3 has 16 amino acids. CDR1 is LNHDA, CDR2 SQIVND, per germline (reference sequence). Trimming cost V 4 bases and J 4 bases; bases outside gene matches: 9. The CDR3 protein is CASSSPTGGIADTQYF. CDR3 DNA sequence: TGTGCCAGTAGTAGCCCGACAGGGGGTATCGCAGATACGCAGTATTTT.

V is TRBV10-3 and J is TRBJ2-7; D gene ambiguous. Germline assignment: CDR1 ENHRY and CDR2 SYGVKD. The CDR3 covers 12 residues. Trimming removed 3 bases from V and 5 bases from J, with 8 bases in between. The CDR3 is CAISEQSNEQYF. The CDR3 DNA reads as TGTGCCATCAGTGAACAGTCTAACGAGCAGTACTTC.

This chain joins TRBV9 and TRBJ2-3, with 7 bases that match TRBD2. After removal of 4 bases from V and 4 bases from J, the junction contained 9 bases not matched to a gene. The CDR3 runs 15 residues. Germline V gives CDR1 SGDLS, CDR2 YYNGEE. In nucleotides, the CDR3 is TGTGCCAGCAGCTTTCTCGGGGGGTCATCAGATACGCAGTATTTT. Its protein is CASSFLGGSSDTQYF. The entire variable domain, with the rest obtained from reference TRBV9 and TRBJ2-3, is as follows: DSGVTQTPKHLITATGQRVTLRCSPRSGDLSVYWYQQSLDQGLQFLIQYYNGEERAKGNILERFSAQQFPDLHSELNLSSLELGDSALYFCASSFLGGSSDTQYFGPGTRLTVL.

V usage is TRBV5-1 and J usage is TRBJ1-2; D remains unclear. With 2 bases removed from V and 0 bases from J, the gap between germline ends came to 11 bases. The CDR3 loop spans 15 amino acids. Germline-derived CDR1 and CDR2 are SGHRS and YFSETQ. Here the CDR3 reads CASSLGPGANYGYTF. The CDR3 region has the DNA TGCGCCAGCAGCTTAGGGCCGGGAGCTAACTATGGCTACACCTTC.

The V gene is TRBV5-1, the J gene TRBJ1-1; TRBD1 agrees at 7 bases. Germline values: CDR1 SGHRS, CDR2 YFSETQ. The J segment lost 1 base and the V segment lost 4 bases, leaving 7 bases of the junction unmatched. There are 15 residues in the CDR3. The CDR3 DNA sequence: TGCGCCAGCAGCCTCCTGACAGGGACGAACACTGAAGCTTTCTTT. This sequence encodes CASSLLTGTNTEAFF.

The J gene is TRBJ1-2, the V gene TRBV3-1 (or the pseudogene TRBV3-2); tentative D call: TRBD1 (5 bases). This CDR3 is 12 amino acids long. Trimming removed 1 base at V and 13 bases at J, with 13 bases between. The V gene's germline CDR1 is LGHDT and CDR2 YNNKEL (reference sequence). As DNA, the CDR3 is TGTGCCAGCAGCCAAGCGGGAGGGGCTCCCACCTTC. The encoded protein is CASSQAGGAPTF.

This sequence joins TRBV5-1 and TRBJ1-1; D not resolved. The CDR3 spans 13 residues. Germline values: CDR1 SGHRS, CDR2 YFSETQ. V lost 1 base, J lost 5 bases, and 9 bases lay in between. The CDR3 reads CASSLTGGTEAFF. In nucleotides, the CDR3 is TGCGCCAGCAGCTTGACGGGAGGAACTGAAGCTTTCTTT. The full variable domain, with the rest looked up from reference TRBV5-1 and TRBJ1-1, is KAGVTQTPRYLIKTRGQQVTLSCSPISGHRSVSWYQQTPGQGLQFLFEYFSETQRNKGNFPGRFSGRQFSNSRSEMNVSTLELGDSALYLCASSLTGGTEAFFGQGTRLTVV.

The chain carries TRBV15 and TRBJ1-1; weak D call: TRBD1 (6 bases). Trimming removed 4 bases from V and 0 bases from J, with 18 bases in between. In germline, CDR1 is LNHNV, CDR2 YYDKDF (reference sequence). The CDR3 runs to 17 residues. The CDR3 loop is CATSTRYSGTLNTEAFF. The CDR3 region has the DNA TGTGCCACCAGCACTCGTTACTCGGGGACACTGAACACTGAAGCTTTCTTT. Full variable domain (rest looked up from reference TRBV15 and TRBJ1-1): DAMVIQNPRYQVTQFGKPVTLSCSQTLNHNVMYWYQQKSSQAPKLLFHYYDKDFNNEADTPDNFQSRRPNTSFCFLDIRSPGLGDTAMYLCATSTRYSGTLNTEAFFGQGTRLTVV.